A selection of T cell receptor beta chains follows, all from one sample in a study of blood T cell repertoires in COVID-19. Repertoires were generated with immunoSEQ multiplex PCR, while TCRdb's copy carries only in-frame clones and drops some. The sample consists of around 340,000 clones, roughly 90% of them appearing once. Sequences were obtained from peripheral blood. The receptor set was obtained from a woman aged 55 to 70 with COVID-19, enrolled during active disease. Each CDR3 is given with its conserved first and last residue. D genes are given only for firm matches. The listing skips clone size in some rows; elsewhere it reads once, few, many or a size class.

d_call	j_call	v_call	clone_size	cdr3_aa	cdr3_nt
TRBD1	TRBJ2-3	TRBV19	NA	CASSPRQGVGSDTQYF	TGTGCCAGTAGTCCGCGACAGGGGGTAGGTTCAGATACGCAGTATTTT
NA	TRBJ2-5	TRBV4-2	NA	CASSQGASVGETQYF	TGTGCCAGCAGCCAAGGGGCGTCGGTGGGAGAGACCCAGTACTTC
TRBD2	TRBJ2-3	TRBV5-1	NA	CASSLGGGKADTQYF	TGCGCCAGCAGCTTGGGGGGAGGGAAGGCAGATACGCAGTATTTT
TRBD2	TRBJ2-3	TRBV30	NA	CAWSVGAGGGDTQYF	TGTGCCTGGAGTGTAGGAGCGGGGGGTGGAGATACGCAGTATTTT
TRBD1	TRBJ1-1	TRBV19	NA	CASSARDRATWAFF	TGTGCCAGTAGTGCTCGGGACAGGGCTACTTGGGCTTTCTTT
TRBD1	TRBJ1-5	TRBV2	NA	CASSRIRDRARDSQPQHF	TGTGCCAGCAGTCGGATCCGGGACAGGGCGAGGGATAGTCAGCCCCAGCATTTT
NA	TRBJ2-6	TRBV3-1/TRBV3-2	few	CASSPTLRSSGANVLTF	TGTGCCAGCAGCCCCACTCTCCGGTCCTCTGGGGCCAACGTCCTGACTTTC
TRBD1	TRBJ1-1	TRBV18	NA	CASSQGQGAFGTEAFF	TGTGCCAGCTCACAGGGACAGGGGGCGTTTGGCACTGAAGCTTTCTTT
TRBD2	TRBJ2-1	TRBV12-5	NA	CASEASGYNEQFF	TGTGCTAGTGAGGCTAGCGGCTACAATGAGCAGTTCTTC
NA	TRBJ2-1	TRBV7-2	once	CASSLMGGNEQFF	TGTGCCAGCAGCTTAATGGGGGGAAATGAGCAGTTCTTC
NA	TRBJ1-1	TRBV2	NA	CASRNQGVDTEAFF	TGTGCCAGCAGAAACCAAGGGGTCGACACTGAAGCTTTCTTT